This T cell receptor (beta chain) originates from a study of beta chain features in type 1 diabetes. Findings and limits, study-wide: Shorter TCRB CDR3s, moderately but significantly so, were found in Type 1 diabetes patients in all four CD4+ subsets. At VDJ recombination sites, type 1 diabetes patients had fewer insertions and more deleted nucleotides.

Of the isolated RNA, all was reverse transcribed, and so the sequenced material was expressed TCRB transcripts. Sequencing used immunoSEQ multiplex PCR; TCRdb keeps in-frame clones, though not all of them. Of roughly 100,000 clones listed, 25% to 30% are singletons. There are 12 residues in the CDR3. The germline V gene has CDR1 ENHRY and CDR2 SYGVKD. Trimming pared 4 bases from V and 6 bases from J, leaving 7 bases between. Comments on this clone: The antigen is not known.

The authors sorted CD4+ naive, central memory, regulatory and stem cell-like memory cells via CD45RO/CCR7/CD25/CD127/CD95/CD27. Every sorted population was more than 98% pure. The source of this sequence is a woman aged 18-30 years with type 1 diabetes. The chain uses TRBV10-3 and TRBJ2-1, with D perhaps matching TRBD1 (6 bases). Input material: central memory CD4+ T cells from blood. CDR3 sequence (DNA): TGTGCCATCAGTGGAGGGGGCAATGAGCAGTTCTTC. Its protein product is CAISGGGNEQFF.